This TCR beta chain was retrieved from a study of OX40 agonist ivuxolimab in advanced cancers. The table came from immunoSEQ multiplex PCR; TCRdb's copy has only in-frame clones and leaves some out. Of more than 45,000 clones in the sample, 70% to 80% were seen once. Findings and limits, study-wide: The specificity for antigen of the expanded peripheral T cells was not determined.

As regards this clone: Its antigen is currently unknown.

Trimming stripped 6 bases from V and 7 bases from J, with 15 bases between. Germline V gives CDR1 MNHNY, CDR2 SVGAGI (reference sequence). This CDR3 has 13 amino acids. Sample: CD4+ or CD8+ T cells sorted from blood, taken in a trial of the OX40 agonist ivuxolimab. The TCR comes from an adult with an advanced solid tumor such as melanoma, head and neck, liver or kidney cancer. V gene TRBV6-6 combines with J gene TRBJ1-2, with D unclear. The CDR3 reads CASSHGVGGGYTF. As DNA, the CDR3 is TGTGCCAGCAGCCACGGCGTAGGCGGTGGCTACACCTTC.